The 20 T cell receptor beta chains given below trace back to one sample, sequenced in a study of shared clonotypes between healthy human individuals. Repertoires were generated with immunoSEQ multiplex PCR, while TCRdb's copy carries only in-frame clones and drops some. The data contain around 2.1 million clones, about 92% of them seen just once; the ten biggest clones take up 1.5% to 2%. Naive CD8 populations comprised CD45RO-negative cells positively selected for CCR7, excluding terminally differentiated effector memory CD45RA+ cells. Sequencing was performed on naive CD8+ T cells from PBMCs. The receptors derive from a man aged 18 to 30 in good health. Some clones in this sample may be carry-over from other donors' samples.

The genes are TRBV5-1 and TRBJ2-7; D perhaps matches TRBD1 (6 bases). The CDR3 contains 15 residues. Germline V CDR1 and CDR2: SGHRS, YFSETQ. Between the trimmed V and J ends, which lost 0 bases and 3 bases, there was a span of 13 bases. The CDR3 coding sequence is TGCGCCAGCAGCTTGGGTGGGGGACAAATCTACGAGCAGTACTTC. Amino acids: CASSLGGGQIYEQYF.

The rearrangement uses TRBV7-2 and TRBJ2-7, with D possibly TRBD2 on 6 matching bases. Germline-derived CDR1 and CDR2 are SGHTA and FQGNSA. V lost 1 base and J 2 bases, leaving 12 bases between the germline ends. The CDR3 covers 15 residues. CDR3: CASSLGVAVAYEQYF. The CDR3 region has the DNA TGTGCCAGCAGCTTAGGAGTAGCGGTGGCCTACGAGCAGTACTTC.

This rearrangement joins TRBV7-9 to TRBJ1-2; D gene ambiguous. The CDR3 runs 16 residues. Trimming left V 5 bases short and J 4 bases short, with 20 bases between. Germline V gene sequence: CDR1 SEHNR, CDR2 FQNEAQ (reference sequence). The CDR3: CASSPPPVATVYGYTF. DNA of the CDR3: TGTGCCAGCAGCCCCCCCCCGGTAGCAACCGTCTATGGCTACACCTTC.

V is TRBV9 and J is TRBJ1-2; D is perhaps TRBD1 (6 bases). Trimming removed 3 bases at V and 4 bases at J, with 10 bases between. CDR1 SGDLS and CDR2 YYNGEE come from the germline V gene. This CDR3 has 13 residues. The CDR3 nucleotides read TGTGCCAGCAGCGCGGGGGCCACCTATGGCTACACCTTC. Translation: CASSAGATYGYTF.

The chain employs TRBV12-5 and TRBJ2-2; D not resolved. The CDR3 spans 16 residues. Looked up from germline, CDR1 is LGHNT and CDR2 is FRNRAP. Deletions cut 7 bases from V and 5 bases from J, with 20 bases between. CDR3 bases: TGTGCTAGTGCTCCCCCCGAAGCCCCCGTGACCGGGGAGCTGTTTTTT. Amino acids: CASAPPEAPVTGELFF.

The V call is TRBV13, the J call TRBJ2-7; 7 positions match TRBD1. J was trimmed by 2 bases and V by 3 bases; bases with no gene match: 1. Germline-derived CDR1 and CDR2 are PRHDT and FYEKMQ (reference sequence). The CDR3 has 13 residues. In nucleotides, the CDR3 is TGTGCCAGCAGCTTTGACAGGGCCTACGAGCAGTACTTC. It translates to CASSFDRAYEQYF.

This clone came up once. V and J are TRBV6-1 and TRBJ1-2, with D perhaps TRBD1 (5 bases). Trimming left V 4 bases short and J 8 bases short, with 14 bases between. Germline V gene data show CDR1 as MNHNS and CDR2 as SASEGT. This CDR3 contains 13 residues. Here the CDR3 DNA reads TGTGCCAGCAGTGGCTCATCCGGGGCGGGCTACACCTTC. Its translation is CASSGSSGAGYTF.

The count of this clone is one. The rearrangement uses TRBV28 and TRBJ2-3, with a possible D match to TRBD1 (6 bases). The CDR3 consists of 14 residues. The V and J ends lost 3 bases and 4 bases respectively, with 11 bases between them. Germline CDR1 is MDHEN and CDR2 is SYDVKM. The CDR3 here is CASSFRGWPDTQYF. The CDR3 DNA sequence: TGTGCCAGCAGTTTCAGGGGATGGCCAGATACGCAGTATTTT.

The chain is built from TRBV11-2 and TRBJ2-1; D remains ambiguous. Trimming took off 1 base at V and 12 bases at J, with 10 bases between the two ends. CDR1 and CDR2 (germline): SGHAT, FQNNGV. This CDR3 comprises 12 residues. CDR3 nucleotides: TGTGCCAGCAGCTTAGCGGGTCTTGGGCAGTTCTTC. Amino acids: CASSLAGLGQFF.

The V call is TRBV10-3, the J call TRBJ2-1; 7 bases align to TRBD2. CDR3 length: 11 amino acids. Germline assignment: CDR1 ENHRY and CDR2 SYGVKD. The J segment lost 12 bases and the V segment lost 11 bases, leaving 10 bases of the junction unmatched. CDR3 sequence: CAATGGSGQFF. CDR3 nucleotide sequence: TGTGCCGCCACGGGGGGAAGTGGGCAGTTCTTC.

The chain is built from TRBV7-2 and TRBJ1-4; D remains unclear. Germline CDR1 and CDR2: SGHTA and FQGNSA. The ends were cut back, 3 bases at V and 7 bases at J, with 15 bases in the middle. This CDR3 has 15 amino acids. The DNA of the CDR3 is TGTGCCAGCAGCTTGAAGGGCGGACTATTTGAAAAACTGTTTTTT. It yields the protein CASSLKGGLFEKLFF.

The count of this clone is one. The chain employs TRBV7-6 and TRBJ1-6; TRBD1 matches at 9 bases. V shed 3 bases and J 8 bases; nucleotides not matched to a gene: 5. Germline loops: CDR1 SGHVS, CDR2 FNYEAQ. This CDR3 is 15 amino acids long. CDR3 sequence: CASSLVRTGDSPLHF. The CDR3 nucleotides read TGTGCCAGCAGCTTGGTTAGGACAGGGGATTCACCCCTCCACTTT.

This clone appeared a few times. The chain joins TRBV28 to TRBJ1-1, with 7 bases fitting TRBD1. Per the germline V gene, CDR1 is MDHEN and CDR2 is SYDVKM. This CDR3 contains 12 residues. With 6 bases clipped from V and 7 bases from J, the junction kept 5 bases outside the gene matches. CDR3 bases: TGTGCCAGCAGAGGGGGCTGGGGTGAAGCTTTCTTT. Its protein product is CASRGGWGEAFF.

This sequence joins TRBV4-1 and TRBJ2-5, with D possibly TRBD1 on 6 matching bases. The CDR3 has 15 residues. V lost 4 bases and J lost 11, with 23 bases in between. Germline CDR1 reads MGHRA; CDR2 reads YSYEKL. CDR3 sequence reads: CASSPPVSARQEQYF. The DNA of the CDR3 is TGCGCCAGCAGCCCTCCGGTAAGTGCCAGACAGGAGCAGTACTTC.

For this clone: Other DNA variants within this sample encode the same CDR3. The V call is TRBV9, the J call TRBJ2-5; 8 bases agree with TRBD1. Germline-derived CDR1 and CDR2 are SGDLS and YYNGEE. The CDR3 has 13 residues. V was clipped by 3 bases and J by 4 bases; unmatched bases: 2. The CDR3 coding sequence is TGTGCCAGCAGCGCAGACAGGGGAGAGACCCAGTACTTC. Its protein is CASSADRGETQYF.

This chain connects TRBV15 to TRBJ1-1; D is unclear. The CDR3 contains 16 residues. From germline, CDR1 is LNHNV and CDR2 YYDKDF (reference sequence). The V end lost 0 bases, the J end lost 3 bases, and 14 bases lay between the germline ends. In DNA form, the CDR3 reads TGTGCCACCAGCAGAGATACCGTCGGTTGGGACACTGAAGCTTTCTTT. Amino acids: CATSRDTVGWDTEAFF.

V usage is TRBV7-9 and J usage is TRBJ2-7, with TRBD1 matching 10 bases. The CDR3 spans 16 residues. Germline CDR1 reads SEHNR; CDR2 reads FQNEAQ (reference sequence). V lost 5 bases to trimming and J lost 5 bases; unmatched junction nucleotides: 12. CDR3 DNA: TGTGCCAGCAGCCCCCCGACAGGGGGCATTGAAAACGAGCAGTACTTC. This codes for CASSPPTGGIENEQYF.

V and J are TRBV19 and TRBJ2-7; 10 nucleotides line up with TRBD2. Looked up from germline, CDR1 is LNHDA and CDR2 is SQIVND (reference sequence). V trimming: 4 bases; J trimming: 3 bases; junction bases outside the gene matches: 6. The CDR3 totals 15 residues. CDR3 in DNA: TGTGCCAGTAGTACATGGACTAGCGGTTTCTACGAGCAGTACTTC. Translation: CASSTWTSGFYEQYF. The complete variable domain, with remaining parts taken from reference TRBV19 and TRBJ2-7, reads DGGITQSPKYLFRKEGQNVTLSCEQNLNHDAMYWYRQDPGQGLRLIYYSQIVNDFQKGDIAEGYSVSREKKESFPLTVTSAQKNPTAFYLCASSTWTSGFYEQYFGPGTRLTVT.

The CDR3 sequence is CASSQETTGSHTQYF. The CDR3 nucleotides read TGCGCCAGCAGCCAAGAGACTACAGGGTCTCATACGCAGTATTTT. The V gene is TRBV4-1, the J gene TRBJ2-3, with D possibly matching TRBD1 (6 bases). This CDR3 has 15 residues. V lost 0 bases and J lost 7, with 14 bases in between. CDR1 and CDR2 (germline): MGHRA, YSYEKL.

The chain links TRBV5-1 to TRBJ2-7; TRBD1 matches 10 bases. The V gene's germline CDR1 is SGHRS and CDR2 YFSETQ. The CDR3 is made up of 15 amino acids. The V gene end was trimmed by 3 bases and the J gene end by 4 bases; junction bases not matched to a gene: 7. The CDR3 loop is CASSWTGTGVYEQYF. The CDR3 bases are TGCGCCAGCAGCTGGACTGGGACAGGGGTGTACGAGCAGTACTTC.